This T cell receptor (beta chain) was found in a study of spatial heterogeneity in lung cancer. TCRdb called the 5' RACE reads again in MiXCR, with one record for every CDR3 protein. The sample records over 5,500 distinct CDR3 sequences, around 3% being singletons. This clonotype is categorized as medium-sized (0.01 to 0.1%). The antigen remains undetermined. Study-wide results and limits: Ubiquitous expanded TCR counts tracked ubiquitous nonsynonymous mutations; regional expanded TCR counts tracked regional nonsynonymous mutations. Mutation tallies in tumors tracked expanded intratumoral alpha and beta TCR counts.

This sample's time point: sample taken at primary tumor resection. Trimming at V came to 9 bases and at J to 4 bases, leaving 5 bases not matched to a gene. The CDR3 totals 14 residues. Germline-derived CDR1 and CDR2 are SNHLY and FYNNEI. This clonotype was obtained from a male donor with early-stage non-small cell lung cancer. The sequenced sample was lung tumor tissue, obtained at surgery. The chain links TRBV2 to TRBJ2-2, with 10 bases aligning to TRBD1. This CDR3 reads CASDRGQSTGELFF. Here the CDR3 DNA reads TGTGCCAGTGACAGGGGGCAAAGCACCGGGGAGCTGTTTTTT.